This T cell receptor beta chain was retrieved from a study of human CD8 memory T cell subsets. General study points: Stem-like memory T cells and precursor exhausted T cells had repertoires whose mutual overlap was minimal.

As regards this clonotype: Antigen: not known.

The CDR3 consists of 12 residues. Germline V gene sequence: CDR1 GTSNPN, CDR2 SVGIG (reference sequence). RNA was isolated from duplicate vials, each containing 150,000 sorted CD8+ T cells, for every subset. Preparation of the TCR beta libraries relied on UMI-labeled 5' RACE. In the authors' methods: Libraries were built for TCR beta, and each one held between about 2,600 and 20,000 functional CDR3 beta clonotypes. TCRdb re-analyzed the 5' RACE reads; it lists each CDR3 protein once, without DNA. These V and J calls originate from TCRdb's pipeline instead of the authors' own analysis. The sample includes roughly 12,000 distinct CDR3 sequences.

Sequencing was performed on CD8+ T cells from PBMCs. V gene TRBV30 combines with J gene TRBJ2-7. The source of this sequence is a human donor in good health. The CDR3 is CAWSHSSYEQYF.